The T cell receptor beta chain under discussion was sequenced for a study of regulatory T cells in long-lasting Graves disease (dated by TCRdb to the early 2020s). With regard to the full study: To count as having persistent Graves' disease, a patient had to have received antithyroid drug treatment for over 5 years with TSH receptor autoantibodies remaining persistently positive. Persistent Graves' disease patients were compared with newly diagnosed Graves' disease patients by peripheral blood TCR sequencing and RNA sequencing. The study took place in China and was registered as a clinical trial. A total of roughly 35 samples were covered by TCR sequencing, comprising around 13 persistent and 20 or so newly diagnosed Graves' disease patients. Persistent Graves' disease patients in the clinical cohort had taken antithyroid drugs for roughly ten years on average. What the study reported, not specific to this receptor: TRBV28, TRBJ1-2 and TRBJ2-5 were preferentially used in persistent disease, while TRBV20-1 and TRBJ2-1 were favored in newly diagnosed disease. The authors acknowledged the small sample size as a limitation that may reduce accuracy. Patients with persistent disease shared more public clonotypes (approximately 2,500) than newly diagnosed patients did (approximately 970). Sequencing and analysis were limited to the TCR beta chain. Compared with newly diagnosed patients, patients with persistent Graves' disease had lower TCR Shannon entropy and fewer highly expanded clones, which suggests clonal expansion. Because the primary lesion, thyroid tissue, could not be accessed, the study looked at peripheral blood alone.

The CDR3 measures 15 amino acids from cysteine to phenylalanine. Only CDR3 DNA remains: 45 bases, in frame from the first base. The germline V gene sets CDR1 to SGDLS and CDR2 to YYNGEE. V was cut back by 0 bases and J by 2 bases, leaving a gap of 11 bases between them. The table lists this clonotype with many counts. There is no known antigen for this receptor. One base away there is no much larger clone; base qualities are not given. Library generation was performed with multiplex PCR. The sequencer was an Illumina HiSeq 4000. iRepertoire HTBI primers and Arm-PCR amplification of CDR3 regions were used to construct TCR beta libraries. Before sequencing, the PCR products underwent gel purification. Regarding the original processing steps: Gene usage analysis of CDR3 amino acid clonotypes used the roughly 60 TRBV and 14 TRBJ segments found across samples. COPE and FqMerger were used to merge the filtered high-quality paired reads into contigs. Contigs were aligned with BLAST to IMGT TRBV, TRBD and TRBJ reference genes, and CDR3 was defined per IMGT. Any clonotype with a frequency above 0.1% was classified as a highly expanded clone. Shannon entropy served as the measure of repertoire diversity, while the Gini coefficient captured V-J evenness. Public clonotypes were defined as clonotypes shared by more than one individual. TCRdb applied fastp at Q25 and MiXCR to the public reads, then kept only in-frame beta chains. One record per CDR3 amino acid sequence lists the most common genes and DNA. None of the V and J calls come from the authors' own analysis; TCRdb made them. In all, the sample holds some 280,000 distinct CDR3 sequences, and 20% to 25% of those were seen once. The leading ten clones occupy 56% of the sample.

In light of the paper, this sample's time point label describes: persistent/refractory GD, antithyroid drugs over 5 years with positive TRAb. For both TCR sequencing and RNA sequencing, RNA was extracted from PBMCs in TRIzol. The diagnosis of Graves' disease followed American Thyroid Association guidelines. The patients came from an endocrinology department in Xi'an, China. From each patient, about 9.7 milliliters of peripheral blood was collected into an EDTA anticoagulant tube. PBMCs were isolated by Ficoll Paque Plus density gradient separation without further T cell sorting. An Agilent 2100 Bioanalyzer and agarose gel were used to check RNA quality, and a NanoDrop 2000 was used to measure RNA concentration.

This receptor was taken from a female donor with Graves disease. This specimen was peripheral blood mononuclear cells (PBMCs), taken when the disease was refractory, from a patient treated with antithyroid drugs. Recombination joined TRBV9 with TRBJ2-5; TRBD2 is perhaps the D gene, given 6 matching bases. The CDR3 reads CASSVGAGLQETQYF. The DNA reads TGTGCCAGCAGCGTAGGGGCGGGACTTCAAGAGACCCAGTACTTC.